This paragraph covers one TCR beta chain sequence. Germline lookup yields CDR1 SGDLS and CDR2 YYNGEE. This CDR3 has 20 residues. V shed 2 bases, J shed 2 bases, and the junction held 12 bases outside the gene matches. The source of the sample is a study of blood T cell repertoires in COVID-19. Study in general: Italy, Spain and the United States were the sources of the convalescent and acute COVID-19 samples. From T cells, B-cell-depleted T cells, or PBMCs came the material, which was cDNA or gDNA.

Using immunoSEQ multiplex PCR, the repertoire was profiled, and TCRdb retains in-frame clones only, with some absent. The data hold 86,000 or so clones, with 90% to 95% observed a single time. Source material: peripheral blood. The chain couples TRBV9 to TRBJ2-1; 14 bases line up with TRBD2. This TCR was recovered from a woman aged 50 to 60 in a cohort sampled during active COVID-19. CDR3 in amino acids: CASSVSSGTSGSRTYNEQFF. The CDR3 DNA sequence: TGTGCCAGCAGCGTCTCCTCCGGGACTAGCGGGAGTCGGACCTACAATGAGCAGTTCTTC.